This TCR beta chain was recorded in a study of T cell responses to AZD1222 COVID-19 vaccine. Study in general: Timing groups of about 4 and about 12 weeks for second doses were pooled. Overall study findings and caveats: The breadth and depth of Spike-specific TCRs increased once two AZD1222 doses had been given. White British ancestry dominated among donors, who included more females, and clonal diversity was possibly underestimated. Baseline seropositivity characterized only 5 to 7 AZD1222 recipients.

The CDR3 sequence runs 12 residues, both termini included. Germline values: CDR1 SGHDN, CDR2 FVKESK. The method was immunoSEQ multiplex PCR; TCRdb's version includes in-frame clones alone and lacks a portion of them. The data contain more than 95,000 clones, roughly 93% of them singletons. Remarks on this clone: Its antigen is as yet unknown. Without the conserved terminal phenylalanine or tryptophan, this CDR3 likely stems from a read error. Because the CDR3's place on the DNA is in doubt, the DNA is left out and the CDR3 is given as listed by TCRdb.

The chain combines TRBV14 with TRBJ2-7; whether TRBD2, the table's D call, matches the DNA was not checked. The clonotype comes from an adult in good health. The material sequenced was peripheral blood, taken on day 0 of AZD1222 vaccination. CDR3 region: CASSAETSGELI.